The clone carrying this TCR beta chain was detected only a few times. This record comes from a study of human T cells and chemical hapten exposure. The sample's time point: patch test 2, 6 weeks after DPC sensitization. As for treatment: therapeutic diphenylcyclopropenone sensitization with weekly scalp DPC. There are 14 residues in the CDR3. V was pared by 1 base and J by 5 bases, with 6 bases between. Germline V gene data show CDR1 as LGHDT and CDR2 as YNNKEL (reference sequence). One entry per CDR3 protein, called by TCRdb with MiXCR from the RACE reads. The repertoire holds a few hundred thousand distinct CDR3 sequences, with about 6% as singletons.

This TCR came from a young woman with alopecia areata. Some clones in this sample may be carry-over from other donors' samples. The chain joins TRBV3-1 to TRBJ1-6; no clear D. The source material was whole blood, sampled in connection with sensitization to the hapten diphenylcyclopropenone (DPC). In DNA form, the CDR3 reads TGTGCCAGCAGCCAAGTCGGGAATAATTCACCCCTCCACTTT. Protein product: CASSQVGNNSPLHF.